Listed below are T cell receptor beta chains from one sample, sequenced in a study of CD8+CD57+ T cells in acquired aplastic anemia. Via MiXCR, TCRdb re-called the reads, giving one row per CDR3 protein. Counted here are 150,000 to 160,000 distinct CDR3 sequences, roughly half occurring once; the ten biggest clones make up 9.5% to 15%. The material sequenced was sorted CD4+, CD8+, or CD8+CD57+ T cells (not recorded which) from PBMCs. The receptors derive from a human donor with aplastic anemia. The CDR3 runs from the conserved cysteine through the conserved F or W. The D gene is left open where the match is weak. Clone size is stated in some rows and not others, as once, few, many or a class when expanded.

length,J,D,V,size,CDR3,DNA
15,TRBJ2-5,TRBD1,TRBV7-3,few,CASSLRQGAMETQYF,TGTGCCAGCAGTCTTCGACAGGGGGCGATGGAGACCCAGTACTTC
14,TRBJ2-5,TRBD1,TRBV10-3,few,CAISESTGEETQYF,TGTGCCATCAGTGAGTCAACAGGGGAAGAGACCCAGTACTTC
12,TRBJ2-5,NA,TRBV20-1,once,CSARGLRETQYF,TGCAGTGCTAGAGGTTTAAGGGAGACCCAGTACTTC
15,TRBJ2-7,TRBD1,TRBV20-1,many,CSARDPRQGNYEQYF,TGCAGTGCTAGAGATCCCCGACAGGGGAACTACGAGCAGTACTTC
13,TRBJ2-4,TRBD1,TRBV2,NA,CASSIDRGNIQYF,TGTGCCAGCAGTATTGACAGGGGAAACATTCAGTACTTC
16,TRBJ2-7,TRBD2,TRBV6-1,many,CASLGPSGGATYEQYF,TGTGCCAGCCTGGGGCCTAGCGGGGGGGCCACCTACGAGCAGTACTTC
13,TRBJ1-6,NA,TRBV7-8,NA,CASSLTNDSPLHF,TGTGCCAGCAGCTTAACTAATGATTCACCCCTCCACTTT
15,TRBJ1-2,NA,TRBV15,NA,CATSLTGNTHYGYTF,TGTGCCACCAGCCTAACGGGGAACACCCACTATGGCTACACCTTC
13,TRBJ1-2,TRBD1,TRBV20-1,NA,CSALDRGVYGYTF,TGCAGTGCGCTGGACAGGGGAGTCTATGGCTACACCTTC
14,TRBJ1-6,NA,TRBV6-5,NA,CASSYSGRNSPLHF,TGTGCCAGCAGTTACTCGGGGCGTAATTCACCCCTCCACTTT
15,TRBJ1-2,TRBD1,TRBV25-1,once,CASSASRTGGAGYTF,TGTGCCAGCAGTGCATCCAGGACAGGGGGCGCTGGCTACACCTTC
17,TRBJ2-1,NA,TRBV7-6,NA,CASSLAIGQDYYNEQFF,TGTGCCAGCAGCTTAGCGATTGGACAAGATTACTACAATGAGCAGTTCTTC
14,TRBJ1-1,NA,TRBV29-1,few,CSVPTTGRGPEAFF,TGCAGCGTCCCCACGACAGGCCGGGGACCAGAAGCTTTCTTT
14,TRBJ1-1,TRBD1,TRBV19,NA,CASSTGGGLTEAFF,TGTGCCAGTAGTACAGGGGGCGGGTTGACTGAAGCTTTCTTT
14,TRBJ2-1,NA,TRBV24-1,few,CATSLEGSKSEQFF,TGTGCCACCAGTCTTGAAGGGTCTAAAAGTGAGCAGTTCTTC
18,TRBJ2-1,TRBD2,TRBV27,NA,CASSLLASGGRRIYEQFF,TGTGCCAGCAGTTTATTGGCTAGCGGGGGCCGGCGGATTTATGAGCAGTTCTTC
13,TRBJ2-7,TRBD1,TRBV7-9,many,CASTPGQGYEQYF,TGTGCCAGCACGCCGGGACAGGGCTACGAGCAGTACTTC
14,TRBJ2-1,NA,TRBV2,NA,CASGERGSYNEQFF,TGTGCCAGCGGGGAACGAGGGTCCTACAATGAGCAGTTCTTC
13,TRBJ2-1,NA,TRBV24-1,once,CATSDPGHNEQFF,TGTGCCACCAGTGATCCCGGTCACAATGAGCAGTTCTTC
13,TRBJ2-5,NA,TRBV7-8,NA,CASSLTFQETQYF,TGTGCCAGCAGTTTGACTTTCCAAGAGACCCAGTACTTC
15,TRBJ1-5,NA,TRBV4-3,NA,CASSQDLGGNQPQHF,TGCGCCAGCAGCCAAGATCTGGGGGGTAATCAGCCCCAGCATTTT
14,TRBJ2-5,NA,TRBV2,NA,CASSEGQVQETQYF,TGTGCCAGCAGTGAAGGACAGGTCCAGGAGACCCAGTACTTC
12,TRBJ2-1,TRBD1,TRBV29-1,many,CSARQGANEQFF,TGCAGCGCCCGGCAGGGGGCGAATGAGCAGTTCTTC
14,TRBJ1-1,NA,TRBV6-5,many,CASSSEGRGTEAFF,TGTGCCAGCAGTTCGGAGGGGCGCGGCACTGAAGCTTTCTTT
16,TRBJ2-1,TRBD2,TRBV20-1,few,CSARDEGGRDYNEQFF,TGCAGTGCTAGAGATGAAGGCGGGAGGGATTACAATGAGCAGTTCTTC
13,TRBJ2-5,NA,TRBV7-9,NA,CASTSGDEETQYF,TGTGCCAGCACGTCAGGGGATGAAGAGACCCAGTACTTC
13,TRBJ2-7,NA,TRBV20-1,NA,CSATGEESYEQYF,TGCAGTGCGACGGGAGAAGAATCCTACGAGCAGTACTTC
15,TRBJ2-5,TRBD1,TRBV24-1,NA,CATSDFTQGTETQYF,TGTGCCACCAGTGATTTCACACAGGGGACAGAGACCCAGTACTTC
16,TRBJ1-2,NA,TRBV6-4,many,CASSGVHRNRGYGYTF,TGTGCCAGCAGTGGTGTCCATCGAAATCGGGGCTATGGCTACACCTTC
14,TRBJ2-5,NA,TRBV7-9,many,CASSQLAERETQYF,TGTGCCAGCAGCCAGCTTGCGGAACGGGAGACCCAGTACTTC
15,TRBJ2-6,TRBD2,TRBV20-1,once,CSAREGGGRANVLTF,TGCAGTGCTAGAGAGGGGGGGGGTCGGGCCAACGTCCTGACTTTC
11,TRBJ1-2,NA,TRBV20-1,many,CSARNPPGYTF,TGCAGTGCTAGAAACCCACCGGGCTACACCTTC
11,TRBJ2-7,NA,TRBV20-1,NA,CSARGTYEQYF,TGCAGTGCTAGAGGAACCTACGAGCAGTACTTC
17,TRBJ1-2,NA,TRBV25-1,once,CASSESVPGTGLYGYTF,TGTGCCAGCAGTGAATCAGTCCCCGGGACGGGACTCTATGGCTACACCTTC
15,TRBJ2-7,NA,TRBV19,NA,CASSMVPGAVHEQYF,TGTGCCAGTAGTATGGTCCCGGGAGCCGTCCACGAGCAGTACTTC
17,TRBJ2-5,TRBD2,TRBV27,NA,CASSPLTSGGAGETQYF,TGTGCCAGCAGTCCTCTTACTAGCGGGGGGGCCGGGGAGACCCAGTACTTC
14,TRBJ2-3,NA,TRBV7-9,NA,CASTLDRNTDTQYF,TGTGCCAGCACCTTGGACAGAAACACAGATACGCAGTATTTT
15,TRBJ2-3,NA,TRBV19,many,CASSKIGGRGDTQYF,TGTGCCAGTAGTAAGATTGGTGGGCGCGGAGATACGCAGTATTTT
14,TRBJ1-4,NA,TRBV2,NA,CASSEQGLNEKLFF,TGTGCCAGCAGTGAGCAGGGCCTTAATGAAAAACTGTTTTTT
13,TRBJ2-1,NA,TRBV2,once,CASSARGYNEQFF,TGTGCCAGCAGTGCAAGGGGATATAATGAGCAGTTCTTC
13,TRBJ2-1,TRBD2,TRBV5-5,NA,CASSQAGGGAEFF,TGTGCCAGCAGTCAAGCTGGCGGGGGGGCTGAGTTCTTC
13,TRBJ2-5,NA,TRBV10-2,once,CASRPGNQETQYF,TGCGCCAGCCGTCCTGGTAACCAAGAGACCCAGTACTTC